The clone carrying this T cell receptor beta chain appeared a few times. Its antigen is still unknown. The record originates from a study of blood T cells in healthy people across ages. The CDR3 totals 15 residues. The J segment lost 4 bases and the V segment lost 5 bases, leaving 9 bases of the junction unmatched. Study-wide results and caveats: Investigators viewed diversity estimates from one million T cells as underestimates, the study reported.

A second PCR, run for roughly 7 to 12 cycles, used a sample-barcoded 5' primer plus a J-beta primer mix. TCRdb analysed the 5' RACE reads with MiXCR anew, one entry per CDR3 protein. The sample consists of 1.5 million to 2 million distinct CDR3 sequences, about 35% of them appearing once. V usage is TRBV12-3 or TRBV12-4 and J usage is TRBJ2-5, with TRBD2 matching over 8 bases. This clonotype was sampled from a woman aged 30 to 39 in good health. Sequenced: blood. CDR3 DNA: TGTGCCAGCAGTGCCATCGGGGGGGCCGCAGAGACCCAGTACTTC. Translation gives CASSAIGGAAETQYF.